This T cell receptor (beta chain) was retrieved from a study of ipilimumab plus nivolumab after autologous stem cell transplantation. The overall study: A median of roughly 8 nivolumab and 5 ipilimumab doses were given. DLBCL patients had primary refractory or relapsed disease.

The CDR3 is 15 residues long. Germline V lookup: CDR1 SGHAT, CDR2 FQNNGV. With 2 bases removed from V and 7 bases from J, the gap between germline ends came to 15 bases. Checkpoint therapy with ipilimumab 1 mg/kg began 14 to 28 days after transplant. Patients received nivolumab 3 mg/kg at weeks 1, 4, 7, 10, then fortnightly to week 26. Repertoires were generated with immunoSEQ multiplex PCR, while TCRdb's copy carries only in-frame clones and drops some. The repertoire consists of 15,000 to 20,000 clones, with 65% to 85% occurring once and the leading ten covering around 6.8%. The sequencing used PBMCs, collected in a trial of ipilimumab plus nivolumab as post-transplant consolidation. The sequence came from a male donor with diffuse large B-cell lymphoma. V is TRBV11-2 and J is TRBJ2-1; D is perhaps TRBD1 (5 bases). As DNA, the CDR3 is TGTGCCAGCAGCTTATTTGGGCAGGGAATGAATGAGCAGTTCTTC. It codes for CASSLFGQGMNEQFF.